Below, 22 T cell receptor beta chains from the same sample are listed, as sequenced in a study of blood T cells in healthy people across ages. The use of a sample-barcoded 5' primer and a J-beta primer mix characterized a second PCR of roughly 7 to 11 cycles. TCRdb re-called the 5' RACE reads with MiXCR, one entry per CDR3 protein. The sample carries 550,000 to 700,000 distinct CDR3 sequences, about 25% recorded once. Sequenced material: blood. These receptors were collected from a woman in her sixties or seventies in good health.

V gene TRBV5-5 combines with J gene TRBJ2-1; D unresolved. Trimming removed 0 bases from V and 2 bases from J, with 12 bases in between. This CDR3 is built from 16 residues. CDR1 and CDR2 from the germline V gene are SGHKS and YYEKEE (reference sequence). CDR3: CASSLASGRTYNEQFF. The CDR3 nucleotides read TGTGCCAGCAGCTTGGCGTCAGGCCGGACCTACAATGAGCAGTTCTTC.

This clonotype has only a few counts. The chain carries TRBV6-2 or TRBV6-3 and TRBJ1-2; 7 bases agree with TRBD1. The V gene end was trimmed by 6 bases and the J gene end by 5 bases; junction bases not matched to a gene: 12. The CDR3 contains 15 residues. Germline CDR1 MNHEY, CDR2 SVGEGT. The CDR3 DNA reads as TGTGCCAGCAGCCGAATAACAGGGGCGTTTTATGGCTACACCTTC. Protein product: CASSRITGAFYGYTF.

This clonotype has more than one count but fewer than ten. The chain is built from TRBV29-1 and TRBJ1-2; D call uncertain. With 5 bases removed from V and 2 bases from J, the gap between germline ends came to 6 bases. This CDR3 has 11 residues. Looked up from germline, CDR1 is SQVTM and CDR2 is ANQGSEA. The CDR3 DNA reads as TGCAGCGTTACAGCGAACTATGGCTACACCTTC. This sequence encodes CSVTANYGYTF.

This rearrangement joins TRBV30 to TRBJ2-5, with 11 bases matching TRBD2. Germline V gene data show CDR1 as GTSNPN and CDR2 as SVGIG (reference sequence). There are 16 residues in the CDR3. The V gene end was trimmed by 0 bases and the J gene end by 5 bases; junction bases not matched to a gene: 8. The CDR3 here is CAWSVGVAGGQETQYF. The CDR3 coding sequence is TGTGCCTGGAGTGTGGGGGTAGCGGGGGGGCAGGAGACCCAGTACTTC. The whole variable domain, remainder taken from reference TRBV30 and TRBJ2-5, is SQTIHQWPATLVQPVGSPLSLECTVEGTSNPNLYWYRQAAGRGLQLLFYSVGIGQISSEVPQNLSASRPQDRQFILSSKKLLLSDSGFYLCAWSVGVAGGQETQYFGPGTRLLVL.

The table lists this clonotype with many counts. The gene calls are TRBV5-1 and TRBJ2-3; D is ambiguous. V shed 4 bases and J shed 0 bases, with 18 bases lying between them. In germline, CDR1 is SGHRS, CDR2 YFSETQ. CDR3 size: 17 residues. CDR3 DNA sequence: TGCGCCAGCAGCCTGTATCTCGTGGGTCCAAGCACAGATACGCAGTATTTT. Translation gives CASSLYLVGPSTDTQYF. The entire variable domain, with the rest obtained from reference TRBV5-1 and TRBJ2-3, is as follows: KAGVTQTPRYLIKTRGQQVTLSCSPISGHRSVSWYQQTPGQGLQFLFEYFSETQRNKGNFPGRFSGRQFSNSRSEMNVSTLELGDSALYLCASSLYLVGPSTDTQYFGPGTRLTVL.

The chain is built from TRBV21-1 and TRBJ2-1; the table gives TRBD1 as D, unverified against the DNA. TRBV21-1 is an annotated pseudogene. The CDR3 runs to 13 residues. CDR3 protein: CASSSGHLNEQFF. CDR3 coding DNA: TGTGCCAGCAGCAGCGGACACCTCAATGAGCAGTTCTTC.

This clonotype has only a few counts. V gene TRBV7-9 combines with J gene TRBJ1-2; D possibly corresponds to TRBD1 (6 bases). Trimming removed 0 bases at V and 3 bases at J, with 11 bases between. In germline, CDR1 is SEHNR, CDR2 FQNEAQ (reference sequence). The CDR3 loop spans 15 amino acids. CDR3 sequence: CASSLAAQGHYGYTF. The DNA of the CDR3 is TGTGCCAGCAGCTTAGCTGCACAGGGACACTATGGCTACACCTTC.

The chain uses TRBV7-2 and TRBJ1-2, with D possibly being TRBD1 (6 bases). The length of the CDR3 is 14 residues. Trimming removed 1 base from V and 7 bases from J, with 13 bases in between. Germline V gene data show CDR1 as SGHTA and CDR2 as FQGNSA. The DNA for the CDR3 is TGTGCCAGCAGCTTAGAAGGGGGTTTAGGTGGCTACACCTTC. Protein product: CASSLEGGLGGYTF.

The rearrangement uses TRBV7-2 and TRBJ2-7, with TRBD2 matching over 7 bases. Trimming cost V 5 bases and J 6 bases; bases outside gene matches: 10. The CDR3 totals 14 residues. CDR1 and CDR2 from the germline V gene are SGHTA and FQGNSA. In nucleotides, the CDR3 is TGTGCCAGCAGCCCCGCGCGGGGGTCGAGCGAGCAGTACTTC. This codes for CASSPARGSSEQYF.

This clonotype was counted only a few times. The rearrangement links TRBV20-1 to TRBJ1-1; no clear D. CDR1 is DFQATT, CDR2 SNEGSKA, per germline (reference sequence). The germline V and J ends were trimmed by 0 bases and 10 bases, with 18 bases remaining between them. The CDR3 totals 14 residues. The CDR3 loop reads CSARDALIPGGAFF. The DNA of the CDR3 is TGCAGTGCTAGAGACGCACTCATTCCCGGAGGAGCTTTCTTT.

CDR3 in amino acids: CASSLAGGRSYNEQFF. In DNA form, the CDR3 reads TGTGCCAGCAGCTTAGCGGGGGGCCGTTCCTACAATGAGCAGTTCTTC. The chain couples TRBV7-3 to TRBJ2-1, with 8 bases aligning to TRBD2. The CDR3 is 16 residues long. The ends lost 2 bases at V and 1 base at J; junction bases unmatched: 4. Germline loops: CDR1 SGHTA, CDR2 FQGTGA.

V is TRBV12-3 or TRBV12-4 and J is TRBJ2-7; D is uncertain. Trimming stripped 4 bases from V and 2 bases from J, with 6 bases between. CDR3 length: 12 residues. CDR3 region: CASSSQAYEQYF. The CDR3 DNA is TGTGCCAGCAGTTCTCAGGCCTACGAGCAGTACTTC.

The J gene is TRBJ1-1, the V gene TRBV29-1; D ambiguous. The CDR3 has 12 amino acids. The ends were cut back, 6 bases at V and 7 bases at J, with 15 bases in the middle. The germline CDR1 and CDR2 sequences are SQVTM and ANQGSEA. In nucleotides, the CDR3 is TGCAGCGTCCTCATGGGAGAGAGTGAAGCTTTCTTT. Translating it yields CSVLMGESEAFF.

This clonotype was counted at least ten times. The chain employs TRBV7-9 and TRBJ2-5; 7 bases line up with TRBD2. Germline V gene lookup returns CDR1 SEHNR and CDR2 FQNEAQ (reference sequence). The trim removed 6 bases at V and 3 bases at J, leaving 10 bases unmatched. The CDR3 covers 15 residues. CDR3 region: CASSRMGGSEETQYF. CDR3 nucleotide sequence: TGTGCCAGCAGTCGCATGGGGGGGTCGGAAGAGACCCAGTACTTC.

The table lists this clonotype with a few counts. This chain's CDR3 is CASSQGVAGAYNEQFF. For the CDR3, the DNA is TGCGCCAGCAGCCAAGGCGTAGCGGGGGCGTACAATGAGCAGTTCTTC. The chain links TRBV4-1 to TRBJ2-1, with TRBD2 matching over 9 bases. V trimming: 1 base; J trimming: 4 bases; junction bases outside the gene matches: 5. Germline-derived CDR1 and CDR2 are MGHRA and YSYEKL. The CDR3 is 16 residues long.

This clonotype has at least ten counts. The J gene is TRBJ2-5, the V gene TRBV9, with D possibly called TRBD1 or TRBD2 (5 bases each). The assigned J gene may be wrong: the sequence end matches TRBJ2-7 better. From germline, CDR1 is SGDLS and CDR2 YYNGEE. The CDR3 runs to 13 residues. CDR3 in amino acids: CASSRDGSYEQYF. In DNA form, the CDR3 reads TGTGCCAGCAGTCGGGACGGCTCCTACGAGCAGTACTTC.

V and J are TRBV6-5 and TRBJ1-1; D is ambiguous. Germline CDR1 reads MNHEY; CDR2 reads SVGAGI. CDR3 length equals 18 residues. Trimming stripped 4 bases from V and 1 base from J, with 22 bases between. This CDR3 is CASSSMIGGGRANTEAFF. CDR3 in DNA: TGTGCCAGCAGTTCCATGATTGGCGGAGGGCGGGCGAACACTGAAGCTTTCTTT.

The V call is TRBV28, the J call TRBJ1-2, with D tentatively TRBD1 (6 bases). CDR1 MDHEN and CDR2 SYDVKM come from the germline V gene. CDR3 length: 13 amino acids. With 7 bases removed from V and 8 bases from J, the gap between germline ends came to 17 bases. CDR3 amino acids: CASTDTGLYGYTF. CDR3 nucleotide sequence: TGTGCCAGCACCGATACAGGGTTATACGGCTACACCTTC.

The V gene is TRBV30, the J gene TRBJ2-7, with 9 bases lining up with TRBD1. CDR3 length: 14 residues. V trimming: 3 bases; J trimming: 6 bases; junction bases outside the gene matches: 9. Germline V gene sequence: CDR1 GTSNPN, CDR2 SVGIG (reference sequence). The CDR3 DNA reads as TGTGCCTGGAGATTCGGGACAGGGCTAAGCGAGCAGTACTTC. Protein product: CAWRFGTGLSEQYF.

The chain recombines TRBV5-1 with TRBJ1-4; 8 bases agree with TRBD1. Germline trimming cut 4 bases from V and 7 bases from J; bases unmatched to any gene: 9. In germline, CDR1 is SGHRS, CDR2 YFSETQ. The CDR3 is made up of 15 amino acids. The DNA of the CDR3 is TGCGCCAGCAGCAATACAGGGGGTTCTGTTGAAAAACTGTTTTTT. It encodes CASSNTGGSVEKLFF.

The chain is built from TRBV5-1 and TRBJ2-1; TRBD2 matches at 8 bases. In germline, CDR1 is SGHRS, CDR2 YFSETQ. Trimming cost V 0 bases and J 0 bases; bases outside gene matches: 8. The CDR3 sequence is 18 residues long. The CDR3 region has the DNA TGCGCCAGCAGCTTGGAAGCGGCGGGGGGCCGCTCCTACAATGAGCAGTTCTTC. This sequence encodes CASSLEAAGGRSYNEQFF.

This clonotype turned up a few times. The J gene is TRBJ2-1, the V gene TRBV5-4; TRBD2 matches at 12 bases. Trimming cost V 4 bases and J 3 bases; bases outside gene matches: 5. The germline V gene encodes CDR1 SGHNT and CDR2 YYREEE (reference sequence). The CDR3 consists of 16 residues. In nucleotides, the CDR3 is TGTGCCAGCAGCATCCGGACTAGCGGGGACTACAATGAGCAGTTCTTC. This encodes CASSIRTSGDYNEQFF.